Sequencing of this T cell receptor (beta chain) was carried out in a study of T cells after yellow fever vaccination. Overall study context: Libraries from low-cell-number fractions were prepared with the SMART-Seq v4 Ultra Low Input RNA kit. The study's findings and limits: The secondary T-cell response peaked on day 5, not day 15, but was weaker.

CDR1 SGHNT and CDR2 YENEEA come from the germline V gene. This CDR3 has 20 residues. V lost 1 base to trimming and J lost 1 base, with 25 bases between them. This clonotype came up many times. Its antigen is not identified. Making TCR cDNA involved 5'RACE template switching, which added UMIs and a universal primer site. TCRdb re-analysed the 5' RACE reads in MiXCR, keeping a single row per CDR3 protein. Of about 120,000 distinct CDR3 sequences listed, approximately 8.4% were seen once; the top ten hold less than 30%. The sequence was obtained from a man aged 30 to 45 who received the YFV17D yellow fever vaccine. This chain connects TRBV11-3 to TRBJ1-1; TRBD1 might be the D (5 bases). This specimen consisted of CD8+ T cells sorted from PBMCs, obtained 45 days after the yellow fever booster vaccination. DNA of the CDR3: TGTGCCAGCAGCTTAGTAGCCGCCTCGGGACCGAGCTTGGGGAACACTGAAGCTTTCTTT. Protein: CASSLVAASGPSLGNTEAFF.